This T cell receptor (beta chain) originates from a study of cytomegalovirus exposure and HLA in healthy donors. Whole-study results and caveats: As confirmed in vitro, three CMV-associated chains were specific for CMV antigens. Cytomegalovirus-associated TCR beta chains were listed, numbering some 180. Earlier analysis found most TCR beta V segments productive about 87% or about 30% of the time.

60 Vbeta and 13 Jbeta primers were used in PCR. The assay was immunoSEQ multiplex PCR, and TCRdb's table has in-frame clones only and misses some. The repertoire holds more than 90,000 clones, with roughly 63% as singletons. Per the germline V gene, CDR1 is WSHSY and CDR2 is SAAADI. The CDR3 consists of 16 residues. Trimming removed 9 bases at V and 6 bases at J, with 24 bases between. A note on this clone: Its antigen is unknown.

This TCR was recovered from a middle-aged man in good health and CMV-seronegative. V and J are TRBV10-2 and TRBJ2-1; tentative D call: TRBD2 (7 bases). The sample taken for sequencing was PBMCs. CDR3 sequence reads: CASNDPGGGHLNEQFF. The CDR3 coding sequence is TGCGCCAGTAACGATCCTGGGGGGGGGCACCTCAATGAGCAGTTCTTC.